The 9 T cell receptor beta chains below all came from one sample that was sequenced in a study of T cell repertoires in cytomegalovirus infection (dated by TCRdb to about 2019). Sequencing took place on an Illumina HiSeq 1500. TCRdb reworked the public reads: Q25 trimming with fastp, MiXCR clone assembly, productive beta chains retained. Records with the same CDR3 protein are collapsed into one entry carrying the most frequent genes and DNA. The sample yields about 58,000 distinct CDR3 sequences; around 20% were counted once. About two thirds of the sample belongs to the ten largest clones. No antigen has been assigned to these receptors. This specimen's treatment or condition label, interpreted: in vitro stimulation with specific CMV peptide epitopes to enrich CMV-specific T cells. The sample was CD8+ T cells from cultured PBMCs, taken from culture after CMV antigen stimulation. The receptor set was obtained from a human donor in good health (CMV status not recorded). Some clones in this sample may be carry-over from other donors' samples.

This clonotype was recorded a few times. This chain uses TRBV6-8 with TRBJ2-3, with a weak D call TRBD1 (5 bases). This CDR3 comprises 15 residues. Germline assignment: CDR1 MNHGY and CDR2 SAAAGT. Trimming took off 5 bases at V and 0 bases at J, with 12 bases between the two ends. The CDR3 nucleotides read TGTGCCAGCAGTAAGGACAAGTCTAGCACAGATACGCAGTATTTT. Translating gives CASSKDKSSTDTQYF.

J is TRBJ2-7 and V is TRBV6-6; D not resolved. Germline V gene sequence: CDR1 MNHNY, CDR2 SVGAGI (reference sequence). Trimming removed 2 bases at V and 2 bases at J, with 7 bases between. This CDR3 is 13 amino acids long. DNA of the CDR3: TGTGCCAGCAGTTACGCCCCGGCCTACGAGCAGTACTTC. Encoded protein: CASSYAPAYEQYF.

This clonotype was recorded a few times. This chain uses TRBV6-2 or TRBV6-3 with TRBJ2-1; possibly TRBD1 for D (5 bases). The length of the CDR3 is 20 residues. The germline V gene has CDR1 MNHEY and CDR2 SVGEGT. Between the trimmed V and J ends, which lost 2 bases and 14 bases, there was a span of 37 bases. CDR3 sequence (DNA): TGTGCCAGCAGTTACCTTCTCCGTGAGATGGACAATTTCCCAGACCCTCGGGAGTTCTTC. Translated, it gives CASSYLLREMDNFPDPREFF.

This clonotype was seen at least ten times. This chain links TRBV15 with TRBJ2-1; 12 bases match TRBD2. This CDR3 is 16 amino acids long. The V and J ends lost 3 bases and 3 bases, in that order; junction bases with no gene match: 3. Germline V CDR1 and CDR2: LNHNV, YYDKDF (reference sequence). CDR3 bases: TGTGCCACCAGCAGTCTGGGACTAGCGGGCTACAATGAGCAGTTCTTC. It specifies CATSSLGLAGYNEQFF.

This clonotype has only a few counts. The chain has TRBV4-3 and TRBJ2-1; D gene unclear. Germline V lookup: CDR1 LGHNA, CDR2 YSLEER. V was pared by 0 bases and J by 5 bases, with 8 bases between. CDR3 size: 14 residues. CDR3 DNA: TGCGCCAGCAGCCAAGACTCGTGGAACAATGAGCAGTTCTTC. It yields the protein CASSQDSWNNEQFF.

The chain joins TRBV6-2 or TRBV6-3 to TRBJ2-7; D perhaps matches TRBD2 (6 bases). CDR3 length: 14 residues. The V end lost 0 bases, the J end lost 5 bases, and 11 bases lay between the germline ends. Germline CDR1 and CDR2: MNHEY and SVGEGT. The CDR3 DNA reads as TGTGCCAGCAGTTACTCTGGGAGGACCCACGAGCAGTACTTC. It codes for CASSYSGRTHEQYF.

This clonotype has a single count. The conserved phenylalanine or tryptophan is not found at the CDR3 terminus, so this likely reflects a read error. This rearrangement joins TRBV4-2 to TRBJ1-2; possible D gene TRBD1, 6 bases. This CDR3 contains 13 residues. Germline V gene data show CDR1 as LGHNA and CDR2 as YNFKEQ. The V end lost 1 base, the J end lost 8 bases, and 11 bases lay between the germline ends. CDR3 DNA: TGTGCCAGCAGCCAAGGGGGGGCCAGAGGCTACACCTAC. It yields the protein CASSQGGARGYTY.

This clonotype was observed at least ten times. As DNA, the CDR3 is TGTGCCACCAGCAGAGAAGGTTGGGAGGCGGAGACCCAGTACTTC. This codes for CATSREGWEAETQYF. J is TRBJ2-5 and V is TRBV15, with D possibly matching TRBD2 (6 bases). The CDR3 extends over 15 amino acids. V dropped 0 bases and J dropped 5 bases, with 13 bases sitting between them. Germline V gene sequence: CDR1 LNHNV, CDR2 YYDKDF (reference sequence).

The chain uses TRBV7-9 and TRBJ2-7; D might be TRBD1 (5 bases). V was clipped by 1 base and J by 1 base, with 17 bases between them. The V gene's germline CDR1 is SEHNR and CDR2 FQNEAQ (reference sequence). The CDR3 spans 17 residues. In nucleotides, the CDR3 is TGTGCCAGCAGCTTAGAGACGGCCGGCGACAGTTCCTACGAGCAGTACTTC. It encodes CASSLETAGDSSYEQYF.